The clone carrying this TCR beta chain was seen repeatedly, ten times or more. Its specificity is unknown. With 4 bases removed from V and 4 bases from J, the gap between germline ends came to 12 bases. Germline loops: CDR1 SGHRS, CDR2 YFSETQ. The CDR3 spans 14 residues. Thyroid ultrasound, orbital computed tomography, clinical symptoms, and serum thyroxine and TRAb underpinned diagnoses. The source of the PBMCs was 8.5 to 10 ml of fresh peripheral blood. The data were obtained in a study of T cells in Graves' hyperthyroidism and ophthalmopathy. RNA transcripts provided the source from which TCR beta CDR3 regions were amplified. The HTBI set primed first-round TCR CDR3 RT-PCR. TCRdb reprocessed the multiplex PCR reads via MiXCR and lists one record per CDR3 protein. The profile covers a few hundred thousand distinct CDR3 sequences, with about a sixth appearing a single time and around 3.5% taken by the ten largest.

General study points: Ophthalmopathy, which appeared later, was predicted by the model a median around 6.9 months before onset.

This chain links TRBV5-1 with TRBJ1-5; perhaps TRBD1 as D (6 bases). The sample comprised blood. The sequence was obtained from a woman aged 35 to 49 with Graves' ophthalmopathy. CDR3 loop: CASSRGGVNQPQHF. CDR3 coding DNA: TGCGCCAGCAGCAGGGGGGGGGTTAATCAGCCCCAGCATTTT.